The source of this T cell receptor beta chain is a study of tumor-infiltrating lymphocytes in primary liver carcinoma. Study-wide results and caveats: Tumor-adjacent and tumor-blood pairs shared less of their repertoires than tumor region pairs shared. Tumor top-250-clone fraction significantly exceeded that of blood (p = 0.039).

The authors made TCR beta cDNA from about 500 ng total RNA with a constant-region primer. Investigators got TCR beta libraries out of three nested multiplex PCR rounds, done with slightly modified ARM-PCR. Primers for the first two PCR rounds were TRBV1-TRBV30 forward primers and a C-beta reverse primer (about 10 cycles per round). TCRdb re-called the multiplex PCR reads through MiXCR, storing one row per CDR3 protein. Of roughly 78,000 distinct CDR3 sequences listed, about 64% are singletons. Each 20-30 mg portion of unsorted bulk tissue served as the source for co-extraction of RNA and DNA. Turning to this clonotype: The antigen remains unidentified. The junction departs from germline at one end; a sequencing error may be responsible.

CDR1 is MNHNY and CDR2 is SVGAGI in the germline V gene (reference sequence). The CDR3 has 15 residues. Source material: liver tumor tissue from sampling region 4. As to subset: tumor region T4, right-lateral pole. This clonotype originated in a woman aged 55-70 years with primary liver carcinoma and hepatitis B virus infection. This chain links TRBV6-6 with TRBJ2-7; 8 positions match TRBD1. This CDR3 reads CANSYRTGSGYEQYF. CDR3 in DNA: TGTGCCAACAGTTACAGGACAGGGTCAGGGTACGAGCAGTACTTC.